Each of the 14 T cell receptor beta chains below was sequenced from the same sample in a study of T-cell memory formation after mild COVID-19. TCRdb processed the 5' RACE reads anew with MiXCR; each CDR3 protein has one entry. The table lists 450,000 or so distinct CDR3 sequences, around 25% of them singletons. Sample: PBMCs or a T cell subset sorted from them (not recorded which). These receptors were taken from an adult woman who had mild COVID-19 (a few samples of this study predate the infection). Cell type and time point are not known.

This chain uses TRBV19 with TRBJ2-7, with TRBD1 matching over 11 bases. CDR1 and CDR2 from the germline V gene are LNHDA and SQIVND (reference sequence). The CDR3 is made up of 16 amino acids. With V trimmed by 3 bases and J by 5 bases, 9 bases remained unmatched. CDR3 sequence reads: CASSITPRTGGDEQYF. CDR3 nucleotide sequence: TGTGCCAGTAGTATCACCCCCCGGACAGGGGGCGACGAGCAGTACTTC.

The genes are TRBV7-2 and TRBJ2-2, with TRBD2 as a possible D gene (5 bases). The CDR3 is 14 amino acids. V was pared by 5 bases and J by 4 bases, with 11 bases between. Germline V CDR1 and CDR2: SGHTA, FQGNSA. CDR3 loop: CASSPGLSTGELFF. As DNA, the CDR3 is TGTGCCAGCAGCCCAGGACTCTCCACCGGGGAGCTGTTTTTT.

This clonotype came up a few times. CDR3 DNA: TGTGCCAGCAGCCCGGGACTTTCACTCTCCTACGAGCAGTACTTC. Translation gives CASSPGLSLSYEQYF. The gene calls are TRBV5-6 and TRBJ2-7, with D possibly TRBD2 on 6 matching bases. Germline loops: CDR1 SGHDT, CDR2 YYEEEE. Trimming pared 4 bases from V and 0 bases from J, leaving 14 bases between. This CDR3 region has 15 residues.

This clonotype was observed a few times. V and J are TRBV7-9 and TRBJ1-1; no clear D. V lost 1 base and J 6 bases, leaving 9 bases between the germline ends. Germline CDR1 reads SEHNR; CDR2 reads FQNEAQ (reference sequence). The CDR3 is made up of 13 amino acids. CDR3 nucleotide sequence: TGTGCCAGCAGCTTAGTGGTAAGGGCTGAAGCTTTCTTT. Its protein product is CASSLVVRAEAFF.

The chain has TRBV19 and TRBJ1-5; D gene uncertain. The CDR3 has 12 residues. The germline CDR1 and CDR2 sequences are LNHDA and SQIVND (reference sequence). The V end was cut by 7 bases, the J end by 1 base, with 5 bases between. CDR3 sequence (DNA): TGTGCCAGTAAGAGAAGCAATCAGCCCCAGCATTTT. Translated, it gives CASKRSNQPQHF.

This clonotype was counted only a few times. V gene TRBV30 combines with J gene TRBJ1-2, with TRBD1 as a possible D gene (5 bases). The germline V gene has CDR1 GTSNPN and CDR2 SVGIG (reference sequence). CDR3 length: 11 residues. Written as DNA, the CDR3 is TGTGTAAAAGGGGAGTACTATGGCTACACCTTC. Translated: CVKGEYYGYTF.

This clonotype was counted between two and nine times. V and J are TRBV12-3 or TRBV12-4 and TRBJ2-3; 9 positions match TRBD2. The CDR3 is made up of 14 amino acids. The V gene end was trimmed by 8 bases and the J gene end by 6 bases; junction bases not matched to a gene: 9. CDR3 nucleotides: TGTGCCAGCCTTAGCGGGAGCGGGAGGGATACGCAGTATTTT. Amino acids: CASLSGSGRDTQYF.

This clonotype was recorded a few times. The rearrangement joins TRBV5-6 to TRBJ2-7, with D perhaps assigned TRBD1 or TRBD2 (5 bases each). The germline gives CDR1 SGHDT, CDR2 YYEEEE. This CDR3 region has 13 residues. The V and J ends lost 3 bases and 3 bases respectively, with 10 bases between them. The CDR3 bases are TGTGCCAGCAGCTACGGGACGGTCTACGAGCAGTACTTC. This translates into CASSYGTVYEQYF.

This clonotype was found many times. The chain carries TRBV7-9 and TRBJ2-5, with D possibly being TRBD2 (5 bases). Germline lookup yields CDR1 SEHNR and CDR2 FQNEAQ (reference sequence). Trimming took off 0 bases at V and 5 bases at J, with 13 bases between the two ends. The CDR3 extends over 15 amino acids. CDR3: CASSLARSVAETQYF. DNA of the CDR3: TGTGCCAGCAGCTTAGCGCGGTCGGTAGCGGAGACCCAGTACTTC.

This chain uses TRBV29-1 with TRBJ2-7, with a weak D call TRBD2 (5 bases). Germline CDR1 reads SQVTM; CDR2 reads ANQGSEA. V lost 5 bases to trimming and J lost 5 bases, with 19 bases between them. This CDR3 has 14 amino acids. DNA of the CDR3: TGCAGCGTTCGCGGGTTGCGTGGTTCAGACGAGCAGTACTTC. This sequence encodes CSVRGLRGSDEQYF.

This chain links TRBV12-3 or TRBV12-4 with TRBJ2-3; 9 bases match TRBD2. The CDR3 runs to 23 residues. J was trimmed by 0 bases and V by 3 bases; bases with no gene match: 25. The CDR3 spells CASSFPYADPRTSGLPSTDTQYF. CDR3 nucleotides: TGTGCCAGCAGTTTCCCATACGCAGATCCGAGAACTAGCGGGCTTCCTAGCACAGATACGCAGTATTTT.

This sequence joins TRBV20-1 and TRBJ1-1; D perhaps matches TRBD1 (6 bases). The CDR3 consists of 15 residues. Trimming took off 6 bases at V and 1 base at J, with 18 bases between the two ends. CDR1 is DFQATT and CDR2 is SNEGSKA in the germline V gene (reference sequence). The CDR3 here is CSAGGRVVRNTEAFF. The CDR3 region has the DNA TGCAGTGCCGGGGGCAGGGTGGTACGGAACACTGAAGCTTTCTTT.

The chain carries TRBV14 and TRBJ2-3; TRBD2 might be the D (5 bases). The CDR3 totals 12 residues. From germline, CDR1 is SGHDN and CDR2 FVKESK. Trimming removed 1 base from V and 6 bases from J, with 5 bases in between. The CDR3 spells CASSQAGDTQYF. DNA for the CDR3: TGTGCCAGCAGCCAAGCGGGGGATACGCAGTATTTT.

V usage is TRBV2 and J usage is TRBJ2-2; D is possibly TRBD1 or TRBD2 (5 bases each). Trimming pared 6 bases from V and 8 bases from J, leaving 25 bases between. Germline V gene data show CDR1 as SNHLY and CDR2 as FYNNEI. The CDR3 has 17 amino acids. The CDR3 protein is CASRVSRQGPSAGELFF. The CDR3 DNA sequence: TGTGCCAGCAGGGTGTCGCGCCAGGGACCCTCGGCGGGGGAGCTGTTTTTT.